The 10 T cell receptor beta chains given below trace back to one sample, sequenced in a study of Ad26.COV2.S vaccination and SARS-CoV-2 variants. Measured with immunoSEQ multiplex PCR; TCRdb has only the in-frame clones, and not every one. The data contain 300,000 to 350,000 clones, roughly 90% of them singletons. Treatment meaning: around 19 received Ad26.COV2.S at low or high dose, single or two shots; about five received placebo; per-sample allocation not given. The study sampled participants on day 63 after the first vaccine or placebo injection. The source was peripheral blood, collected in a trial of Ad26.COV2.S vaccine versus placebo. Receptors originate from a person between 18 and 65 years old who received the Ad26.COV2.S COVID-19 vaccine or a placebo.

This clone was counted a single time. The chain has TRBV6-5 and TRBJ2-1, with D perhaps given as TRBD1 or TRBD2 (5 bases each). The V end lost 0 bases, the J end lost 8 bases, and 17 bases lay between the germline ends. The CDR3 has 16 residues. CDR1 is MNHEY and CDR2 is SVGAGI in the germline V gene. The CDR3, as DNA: TGTGCCAGCAGTTACTCGATGAGTCGGGAACAGGATGAGCAGTTCTTC. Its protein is CASSYSMSREQDEQFF.

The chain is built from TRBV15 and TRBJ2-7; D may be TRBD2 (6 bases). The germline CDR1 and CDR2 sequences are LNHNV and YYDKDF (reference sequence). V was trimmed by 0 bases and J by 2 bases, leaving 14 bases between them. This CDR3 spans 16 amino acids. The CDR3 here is CATSRDRGSNTYEQYF. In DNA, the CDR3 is TGTGCCACCAGCAGAGATCGGGGGTCAAACACCTACGAGCAGTACTTC.

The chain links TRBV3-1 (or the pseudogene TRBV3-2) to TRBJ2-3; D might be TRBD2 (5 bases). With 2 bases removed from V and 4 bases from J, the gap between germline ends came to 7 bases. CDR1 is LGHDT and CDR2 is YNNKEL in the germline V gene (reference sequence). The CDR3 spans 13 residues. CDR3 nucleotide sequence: TGTGCCAGCAGCCAACTCGGGGCAGATACGCAGTATTTT. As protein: CASSQLGADTQYF.

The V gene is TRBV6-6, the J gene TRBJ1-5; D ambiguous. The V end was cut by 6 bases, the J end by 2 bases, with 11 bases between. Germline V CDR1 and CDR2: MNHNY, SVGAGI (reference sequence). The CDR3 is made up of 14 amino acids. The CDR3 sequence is CASSPGGGNQPQHF. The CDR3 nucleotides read TGTGCCAGCAGCCCAGGTGGGGGCAATCAGCCCCAGCATTTT.

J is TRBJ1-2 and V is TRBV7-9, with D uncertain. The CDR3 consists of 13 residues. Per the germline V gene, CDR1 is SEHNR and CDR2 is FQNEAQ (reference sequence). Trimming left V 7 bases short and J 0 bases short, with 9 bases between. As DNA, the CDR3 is TGTGCCAGCATCCGGGCACCTAACTATGGCTACACCTTC. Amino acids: CASIRAPNYGYTF.

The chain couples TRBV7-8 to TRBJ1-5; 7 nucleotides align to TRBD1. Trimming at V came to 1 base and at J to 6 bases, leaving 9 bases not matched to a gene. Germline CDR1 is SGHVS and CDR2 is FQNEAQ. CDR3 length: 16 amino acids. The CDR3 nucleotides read TGTGCCAGCAGCTTAGGCCCCCAGGGGGGGGCTCAGCCCCAGCATTTT. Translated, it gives CASSLGPQGGAQPQHF.

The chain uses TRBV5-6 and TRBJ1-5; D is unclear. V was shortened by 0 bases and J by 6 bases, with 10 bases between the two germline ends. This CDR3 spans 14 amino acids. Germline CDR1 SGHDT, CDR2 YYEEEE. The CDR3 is CASSLGIVSQPQHF. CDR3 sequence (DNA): TGTGCCAGCAGCTTGGGAATCGTAAGTCAGCCCCAGCATTTT.

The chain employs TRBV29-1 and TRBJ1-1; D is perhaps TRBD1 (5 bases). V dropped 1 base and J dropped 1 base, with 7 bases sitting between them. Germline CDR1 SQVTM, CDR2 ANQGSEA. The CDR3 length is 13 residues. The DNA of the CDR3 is TGCAGCGTTGAAGGGGGCAAGAACACTGAAGCTTTCTTT. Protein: CSVEGGKNTEAFF.

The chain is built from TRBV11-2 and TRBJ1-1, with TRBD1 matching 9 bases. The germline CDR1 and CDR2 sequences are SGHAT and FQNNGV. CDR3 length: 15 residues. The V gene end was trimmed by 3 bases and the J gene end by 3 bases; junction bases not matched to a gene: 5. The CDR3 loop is CASSFMTGGYTEAFF. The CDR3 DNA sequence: TGTGCCAGCAGCTTCATGACAGGGGGTTACACTGAAGCTTTCTTT.

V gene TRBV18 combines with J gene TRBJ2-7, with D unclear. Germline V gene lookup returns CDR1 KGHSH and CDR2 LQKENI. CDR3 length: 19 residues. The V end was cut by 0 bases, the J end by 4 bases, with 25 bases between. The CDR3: CASSPPGVSTPRFRYEQYV. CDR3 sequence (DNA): TGTGCCAGCTCACCACCTGGTGTTTCGACCCCGAGGTTTAGGTACGAGCAGTACGTC.